The 4 T cell receptor beta chains listed next were all sequenced from one sample in a study of blood T cell repertoires in COVID-19. The data were produced by immunoSEQ multiplex PCR, yet TCRdb's version contains in-frame clones alone and is incomplete. Of around 230,000 clones listed, 75% to 90% are singletons. The sample comprised peripheral blood. These receptors were collected from a woman between 65 and 79 years old with active or convalescent COVID-19.

This chain links TRBV7-2 with TRBJ2-1; D perhaps matches TRBD2 (5 bases). Germline assignment: CDR1 SGHTA and CDR2 FQGNSA. V dropped 2 bases and J dropped 6 bases, with 11 bases sitting between them. The CDR3 runs 14 residues. The CDR3 protein is CASSLRRQTNEQFF. Here the CDR3 DNA reads TGTGCCAGCAGCTTAAGGAGGCAGACCAATGAGCAGTTCTTC.

This clone was recorded only once. The chain links TRBV6-2 or TRBV6-3 to TRBJ2-1; 8 bases match TRBD2. Germline V gene lookup returns CDR1 MNHEY and CDR2 SVGEGT. V shed 6 bases, J shed 8 bases, and the junction held 18 bases outside the gene matches. The CDR3 is 17 residues long. Here the CDR3 reads CASSFFQLGLEIDEQFF. CDR3 DNA sequence: TGTGCCAGCAGCTTCTTTCAGTTGGGACTAGAAATTGATGAGCAGTTCTTC.

This clone showed up just once. This chain joins TRBV7-9 and TRBJ2-5, with 7 nucleotides matching TRBD2. Trimming removed 2 bases from V and 3 bases from J; junction bases left unmatched: 6. This CDR3 has 15 amino acids. CDR1 and CDR2 from the germline V gene are SEHNR and FQNEAQ (reference sequence). CDR3 coding DNA: TGTGCCAGCAGCTTAAGAGGCCGGGGGGAAGAGACCCAGTACTTC. It codes for CASSLRGRGEETQYF.

The chain carries TRBV28 and TRBJ1-3, with D uncertain. The CDR3 spans 14 residues. CDR1 and CDR2 from the germline V gene are MDHEN and SYDVKM. Between the trimmed V and J ends, which lost 2 bases and 1 base, there was a span of 6 bases. The DNA for the CDR3 is TGTGCCAGCAGTTTAGGCCCATCTGGAAACACCATATATTTT. Translated: CASSLGPSGNTIYF.